Below are 7 T cell receptor beta chains sequenced from a single sample in a study of shared clonotypes between healthy human individuals (TCRdb year 2020). Receptors were amplified or captured by the immunoSEQ multiplex PCR assay. TCRdb's version of the immuneACCESS table is confined to in-frame rearrangements and falls short of the full clone set. An unresolved V gene accounts for under half of the shortfall where checked; the remainder is of unknown origin. The sample has fewer than 1.4 million clones on record, about 84% of them singletons. The ten largest clones capture around 0.61% of the sample. The sequencing input was memory CD4+ T cells from PBMCs. Read against the paper, the sample's cell subset or site label means: CD45RA-negative fraction. These receptors were taken from a man aged 18-30 years in good health. Some clones in this sample may be carry-over from other donors' samples.

This clone was seen a few times. This CDR3 reads CASSYSGLGELFF. The CDR3 bases are TGTGCCAGCAGTTACTCCGGACTCGGGGAGCTGTTTTTT. The rearrangement links TRBV6-5 to TRBJ2-2; maybe TRBD2 (5 bases). Trimming pared 0 bases from V and 7 bases from J, leaving 6 bases between. The CDR3 spans 13 residues. CDR1 and CDR2 (germline): MNHEY, SVGAGI.

This chain joins TRBV19 and TRBJ1-2; 10 bases agree with TRBD1. Trimming took 5 bases from V and 6 from J; bases not matched to a gene: 6. The germline CDR1 and CDR2 sequences are LNHDA and SQIVND (reference sequence). The CDR3 runs to 14 residues. CDR3 amino acids: CASSPRQGANGYTF. CDR3 nucleotide sequence: TGTGCCAGTAGTCCACGACAGGGGGCCAATGGCTACACCTTC.

This clone occurred many times. The chain couples TRBV2 to TRBJ1-1; D possibly corresponds to TRBD1 (5 bases). Germline V gene lookup returns CDR1 SNHLY and CDR2 FYNNEI. This CDR3 region has 14 residues. V was cut by 6 bases and J by 0 bases, with 11 bases left in between. As DNA, the CDR3 is TGTGCCAGCAGATCGCGGGGGATGAACACTGAAGCTTTCTTT. This gives the protein CASRSRGMNTEAFF. The full variable domain, with the rest looked up from reference TRBV2 and TRBJ1-1, is EPEVTQTPSHQVTQMGQEVILRCVPISNHLYFYWYRQILGQKVEFLVSFYNNEISEKSEIFDDQFSVERPDGSNFTLKIRSTKLEDSAMYFCASRSRGMNTEAFFGQGTRLTVV.

This clone was seen a few times. V is TRBV20-1 and J is TRBJ1-2, with no clear D. CDR3 length equals 9 residues. Trimming removed 3 bases from V and 5 bases from J, with 1 base in between. CDR1 is DFQATT, CDR2 SNEGSKA, per germline (reference sequence). CDR3: CSASYGYTF. The CDR3 bases are TGCAGTGCTAGTTATGGCTACACCTTC.

CDR3 sequence reads: CASSTHRDGEQYF. The CDR3 region has the DNA TGTGCCAGCAGCACCCACCGGGACGGCGAGCAGTACTTC. The V and J genes are TRBV9 and TRBJ2-7; D may match TRBD1 or TRBD2 (5 bases each). Trimming removed 4 bases at V and 6 bases at J, with 14 bases between. CDR3 length: 13 amino acids. Germline CDR1 reads SGDLS; CDR2 reads YYNGEE.

V and J are TRBV5-8 and TRBJ1-5; weak D call: TRBD1 (5 bases). The germline V gene encodes CDR1 SGHTS and CDR2 YDEGEE. The germline V and J ends were trimmed by 7 bases and 7 bases, with 21 bases remaining between them. CDR3 length: 15 amino acids. The CDR3: CASSMQGSSGQPQHF. The CDR3 DNA reads TGTGCCAGCTCGATGCAGGGTTCTTCGGGGCAGCCCCAGCATTTT. The variable domain in full, with the rest retrieved from reference TRBV5-8 and TRBJ1-5, is EAGVTQSPTHLIKTRGQQATLRCSPISGHTSVYWYQQALGLGLQFLLWYDEGEERNRGNFPPRFSGRQFPNYSSELNVNALELEDSALYLCASSMQGSSGQPQHFGDGTRLSIL.

Regarding this clone: Other DNA sequences in the sample encode the same CDR3. The chain couples TRBV15 to TRBJ1-2, with a weak D call TRBD1 (5 bases). CDR3 length equals 13 residues. Per germline, CDR1 LNHNV and CDR2 YYDKDF (reference sequence). V was cut by 0 bases and J by 4 bases, with 6 bases left in between. The CDR3 sequence is CATSRDGGYGYTF. The CDR3 coding sequence is TGTGCCACCAGCAGAGATGGGGGCTATGGCTACACCTTC.